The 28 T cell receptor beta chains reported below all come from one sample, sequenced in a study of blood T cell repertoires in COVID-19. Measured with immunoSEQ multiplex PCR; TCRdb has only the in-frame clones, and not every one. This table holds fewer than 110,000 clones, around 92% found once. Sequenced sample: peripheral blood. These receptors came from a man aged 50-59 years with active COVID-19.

CDR3 DNA sequence: TGTGCCAGCAGCCCCCGACGACTAGCGGGAGGCTCAGATACGCAGTATTTT. This translates into CASSPRRLAGGSDTQYF. This chain joins TRBV7-2 and TRBJ2-3, with 13 bases matching TRBD2. The junction had 9 bases not matched to a gene; V was cut back by 5 bases and J by 4 bases. Germline assignment: CDR1 SGHTA and CDR2 FQGNSA. This CDR3 has 17 residues. The variable domain in full, with the rest retrieved from reference TRBV7-2 and TRBJ2-3, is GAGVSQSPSNKVTEKGKDVELRCDPISGHTALYWYRQSLGQGLEFLIYFQGNSAPDKSGLPSDRFSAERTGGSVSTLTIQRTQQEDSAVYLCASSPRRLAGGSDTQYFGPGTRLTVL.

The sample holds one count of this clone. The CDR3, as DNA: TGTGCCAGCAGCCAGATAATGGGACAGGCGAACACCGGGGAGCTGTTTTTT. Encoded protein: CASSQIMGQANTGELFF. The J gene is TRBJ2-2, the V gene TRBV11-2; 8 bases agree with TRBD1. The V gene's germline CDR1 is SGHAT and CDR2 FQNNGV. Trimming at V came to 5 bases and at J to 0 bases, leaving 8 bases not matched to a gene. The CDR3 runs to 17 residues.

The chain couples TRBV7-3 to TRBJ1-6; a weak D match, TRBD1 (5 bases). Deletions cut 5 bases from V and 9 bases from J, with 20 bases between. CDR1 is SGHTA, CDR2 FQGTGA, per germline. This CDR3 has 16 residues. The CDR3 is CASSKNAGSSGSPLHF. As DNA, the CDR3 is TGTGCCAGCAGCAAGAACGCAGGGTCTAGCGGTTCACCCCTCCACTTT.

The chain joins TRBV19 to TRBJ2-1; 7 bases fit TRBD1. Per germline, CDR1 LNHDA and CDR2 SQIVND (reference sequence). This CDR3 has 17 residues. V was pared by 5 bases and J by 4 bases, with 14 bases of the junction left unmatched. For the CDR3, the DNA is TGTGCCAGTAGTGCCCTAGAGGGACAGAGGGGATACAATGAGCAGTTCTTC. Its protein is CASSALEGQRGYNEQFF.

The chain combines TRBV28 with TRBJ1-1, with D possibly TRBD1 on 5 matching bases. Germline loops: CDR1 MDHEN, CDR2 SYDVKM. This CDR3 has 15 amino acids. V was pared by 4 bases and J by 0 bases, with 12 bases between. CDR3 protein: CASSSPWGLNTEAFF. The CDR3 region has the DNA TGTGCCAGCAGTTCCCCCTGGGGCCTGAACACTGAAGCTTTCTTT.

The CDR3 region is CASITQGTTGELFF. In nucleotides, the CDR3 is TGTGCCAGCATCACACAGGGAACCACCGGGGAGCTGTTTTTT. The J gene is TRBJ2-2, the V gene TRBV6-5; maybe TRBD1 (6 bases). The length of the CDR3 is 14 residues. V was clipped by 7 bases and J by 4 bases, with 13 bases between them. Looked up from germline, CDR1 is MNHEY and CDR2 is SVGAGI.

The CDR3 DNA sequence: TGCAGCGTCATCCTCAGGACTAGCGGGACCAATGAGCAGTTCTTC. Amino acid sequence: CSVILRTSGTNEQFF. The chain recombines TRBV29-1 with TRBJ2-1, with 12 bases fitting TRBD2. This CDR3 region has 15 residues. Looked up from germline, CDR1 is SQVTM and CDR2 is ANQGSEA. Unmatched junction bases numbered 9, after V lost 6 bases and J lost 6 bases.

In DNA, the CDR3 is TGTGCCTGGAAGGGACTAGCGGGAGGCACAGATACGCAGTATTTT. Its translation is CAWKGLAGGTDTQYF. This rearrangement joins TRBV30 to TRBJ2-3; 14 bases line up with TRBD2. The germline V gene has CDR1 GTSNPN and CDR2 SVGIG (reference sequence). After removal of 4 bases from V and 1 base from J, the junction contained 1 base not matched to a gene. This CDR3 comprises 15 residues.

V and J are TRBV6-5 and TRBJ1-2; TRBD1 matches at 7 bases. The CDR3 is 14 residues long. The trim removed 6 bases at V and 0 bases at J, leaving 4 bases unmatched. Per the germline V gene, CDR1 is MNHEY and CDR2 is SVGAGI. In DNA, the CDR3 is TGTGCCAGCAGCAGGGACAGTGCTAACTATGGCTACACCTTC. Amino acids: CASSRDSANYGYTF.

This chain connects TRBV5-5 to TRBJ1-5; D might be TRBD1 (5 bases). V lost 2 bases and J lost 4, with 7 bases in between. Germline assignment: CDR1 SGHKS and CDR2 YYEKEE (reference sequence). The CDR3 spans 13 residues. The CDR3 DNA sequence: TGTGCCAGCAGCTTCGGGGGGAATCAGCCCCAGCATTTT. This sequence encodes CASSFGGNQPQHF.

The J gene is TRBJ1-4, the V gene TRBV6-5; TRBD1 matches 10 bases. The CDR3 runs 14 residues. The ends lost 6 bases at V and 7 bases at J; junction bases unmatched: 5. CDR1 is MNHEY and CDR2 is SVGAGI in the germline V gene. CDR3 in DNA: TGTGCCAGCAGAAGGACAGGGGGGGGTGAAAAACTGTTTTTT. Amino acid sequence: CASRRTGGGEKLFF.

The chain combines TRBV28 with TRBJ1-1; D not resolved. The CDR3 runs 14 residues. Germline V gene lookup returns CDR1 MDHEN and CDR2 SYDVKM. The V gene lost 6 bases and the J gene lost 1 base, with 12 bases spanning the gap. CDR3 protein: CASSLTPSNTEAFF. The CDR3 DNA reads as TGTGCCAGCAGCCTGACACCCTCGAACACTGAAGCTTTCTTT.

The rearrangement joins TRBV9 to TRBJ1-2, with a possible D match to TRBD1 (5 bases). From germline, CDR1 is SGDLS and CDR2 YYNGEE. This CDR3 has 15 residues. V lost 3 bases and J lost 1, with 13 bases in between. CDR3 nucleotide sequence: TGTGCCAGCAGCGGAAACCGGGACTTTAACTATGGCTACACCTTC. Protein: CASSGNRDFNYGYTF. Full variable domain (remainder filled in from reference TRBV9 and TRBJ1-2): DSGVTQTPKHLITATGQRVTLRCSPRSGDLSVYWYQQSLDQGLQFLIQYYNGEERAKGNILERFSAQQFPDLHSELNLSSLELGDSALYFCASSGNRDFNYGYTFGSGTRLTVV.

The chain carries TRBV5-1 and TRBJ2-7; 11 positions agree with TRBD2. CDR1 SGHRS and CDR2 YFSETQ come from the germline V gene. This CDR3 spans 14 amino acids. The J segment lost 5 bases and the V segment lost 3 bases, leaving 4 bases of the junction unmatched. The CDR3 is CASSYTSGSNEQYF. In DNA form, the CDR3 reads TGCGCCAGCAGCTATACTAGCGGGAGCAACGAGCAGTACTTC.

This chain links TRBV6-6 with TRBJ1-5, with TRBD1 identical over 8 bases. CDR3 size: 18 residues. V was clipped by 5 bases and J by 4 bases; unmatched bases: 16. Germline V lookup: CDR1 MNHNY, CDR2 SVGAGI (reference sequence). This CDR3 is CASSPKVPGGTLNQPQHF. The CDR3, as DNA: TGTGCCAGCAGTCCCAAGGTACCAGGGGGCACCTTAAATCAGCCCCAGCATTTT.

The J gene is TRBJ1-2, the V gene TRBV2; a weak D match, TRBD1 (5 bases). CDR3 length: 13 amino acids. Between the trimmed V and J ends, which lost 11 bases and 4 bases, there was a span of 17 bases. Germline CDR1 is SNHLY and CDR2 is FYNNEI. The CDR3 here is CAGTPDISYGYTF. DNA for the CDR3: TGTGCCGGTACACCGGACATCAGCTATGGCTACACCTTC.

The CDR3 region is CASSSQGQETQYF. DNA of the CDR3: TGTGCCAGCAGCTCACAGGGGCAAGAGACCCAGTACTTC. This chain connects TRBV9 to TRBJ2-5; TRBD1 matches at 7 bases. The CDR3 consists of 13 residues. Germline loops: CDR1 SGDLS, CDR2 YYNGEE. After removal of 4 bases from V and 2 bases from J, the junction contained 2 bases not matched to a gene.

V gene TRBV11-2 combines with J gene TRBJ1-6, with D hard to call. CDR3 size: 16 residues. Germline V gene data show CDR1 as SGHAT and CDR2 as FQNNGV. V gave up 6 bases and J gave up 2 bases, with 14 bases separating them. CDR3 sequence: CASRQSTGTYNSPLHF. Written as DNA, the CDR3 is TGTGCCAGCAGGCAATCAACGGGTACCTATAATTCACCCCTCCACTTT.

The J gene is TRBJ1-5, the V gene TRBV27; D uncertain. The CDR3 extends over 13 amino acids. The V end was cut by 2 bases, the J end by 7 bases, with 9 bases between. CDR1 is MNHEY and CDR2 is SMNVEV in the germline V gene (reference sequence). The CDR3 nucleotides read TGTGCCAGCAGTTTAGAGGTTAGGCAGCCCCAGCATTTT. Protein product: CASSLEVRQPQHF.

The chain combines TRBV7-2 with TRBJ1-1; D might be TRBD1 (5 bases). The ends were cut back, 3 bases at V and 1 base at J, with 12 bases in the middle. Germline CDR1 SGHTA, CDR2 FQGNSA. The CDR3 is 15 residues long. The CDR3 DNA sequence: TGTGCCAGCAGCTTCCCAGGGCCCGGGAACACTGAAGCTTTCTTT. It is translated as CASSFPGPGNTEAFF.

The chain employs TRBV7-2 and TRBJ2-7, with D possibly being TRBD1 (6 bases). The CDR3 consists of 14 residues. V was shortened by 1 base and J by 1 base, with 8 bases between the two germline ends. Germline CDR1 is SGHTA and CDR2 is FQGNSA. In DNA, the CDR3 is TGTGCCAGCAGCTTAGGGGGGCCGTCCTACGAGCAGTACTTC. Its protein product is CASSLGGPSYEQYF.

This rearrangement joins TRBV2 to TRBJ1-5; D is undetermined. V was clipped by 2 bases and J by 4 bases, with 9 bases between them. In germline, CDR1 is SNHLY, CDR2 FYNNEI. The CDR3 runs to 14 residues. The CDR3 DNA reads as TGTGCCAGCAGTGAAATCCTTCCTAATCAGCCCCAGCATTTT. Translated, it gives CASSEILPNQPQHF.

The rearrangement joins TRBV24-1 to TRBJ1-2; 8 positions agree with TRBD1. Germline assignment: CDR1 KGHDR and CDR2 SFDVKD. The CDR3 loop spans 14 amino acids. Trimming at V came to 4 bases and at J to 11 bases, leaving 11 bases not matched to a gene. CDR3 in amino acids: CATSDRDRPTRYTF. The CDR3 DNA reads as TGTGCCACCAGTGACCGGGACAGGCCGACCCGGTACACCTTC.

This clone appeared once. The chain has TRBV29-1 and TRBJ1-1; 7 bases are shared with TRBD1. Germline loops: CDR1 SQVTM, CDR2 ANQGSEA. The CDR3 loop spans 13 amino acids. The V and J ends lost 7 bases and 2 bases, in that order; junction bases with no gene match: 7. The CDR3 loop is CSGRQGLNTEAFF. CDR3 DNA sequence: TGCAGCGGAAGACAGGGATTAAACACTGAAGCTTTCTTT.

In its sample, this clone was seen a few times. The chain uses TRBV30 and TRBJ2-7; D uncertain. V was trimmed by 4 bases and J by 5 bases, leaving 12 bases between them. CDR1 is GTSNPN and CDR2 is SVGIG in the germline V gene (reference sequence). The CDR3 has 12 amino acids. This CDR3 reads CAWKPTLDEQYF. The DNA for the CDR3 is TGTGCCTGGAAGCCCACCCTCGACGAGCAGTACTTC.

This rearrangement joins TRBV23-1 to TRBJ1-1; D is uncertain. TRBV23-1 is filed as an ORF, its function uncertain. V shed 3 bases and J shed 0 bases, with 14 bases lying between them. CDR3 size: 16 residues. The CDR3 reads CASSHTEGRLNTEAFF. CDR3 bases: TGCGCCAGCAGTCATACCGAGGGTCGGTTGAACACTGAAGCTTTCTTT.

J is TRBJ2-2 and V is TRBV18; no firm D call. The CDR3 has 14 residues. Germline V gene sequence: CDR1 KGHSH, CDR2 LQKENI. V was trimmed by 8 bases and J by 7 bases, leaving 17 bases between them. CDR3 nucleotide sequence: TGTGCCAGCGGGCAAACGGAAACCGGCGGGGAGCTGTTTTTT. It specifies CASGQTETGGELFF.

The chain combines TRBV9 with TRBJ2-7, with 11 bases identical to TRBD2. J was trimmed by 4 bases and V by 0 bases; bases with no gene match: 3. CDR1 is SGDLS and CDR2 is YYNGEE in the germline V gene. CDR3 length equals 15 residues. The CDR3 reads CASSVGASGGYEQYF. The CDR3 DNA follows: TGTGCCAGCAGCGTAGGGGCTAGCGGGGGGTACGAGCAGTACTTC.